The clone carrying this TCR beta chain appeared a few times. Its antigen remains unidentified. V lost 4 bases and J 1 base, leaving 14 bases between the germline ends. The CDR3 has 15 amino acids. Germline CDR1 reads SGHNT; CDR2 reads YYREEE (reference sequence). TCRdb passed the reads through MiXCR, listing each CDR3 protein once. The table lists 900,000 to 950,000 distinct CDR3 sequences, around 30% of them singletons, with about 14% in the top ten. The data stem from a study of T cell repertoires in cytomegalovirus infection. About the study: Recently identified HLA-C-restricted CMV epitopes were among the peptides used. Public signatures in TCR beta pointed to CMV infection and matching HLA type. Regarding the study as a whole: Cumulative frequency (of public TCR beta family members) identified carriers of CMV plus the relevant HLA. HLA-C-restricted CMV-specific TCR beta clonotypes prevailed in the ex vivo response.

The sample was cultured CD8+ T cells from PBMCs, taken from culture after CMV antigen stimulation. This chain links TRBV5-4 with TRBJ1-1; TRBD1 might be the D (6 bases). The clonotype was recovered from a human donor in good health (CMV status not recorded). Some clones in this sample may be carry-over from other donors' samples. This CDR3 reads CASSPRGYGNTEAFF. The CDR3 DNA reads TGTGCCAGCAGCCCGAGGGGGTATGGGAACACTGAAGCTTTCTTT.